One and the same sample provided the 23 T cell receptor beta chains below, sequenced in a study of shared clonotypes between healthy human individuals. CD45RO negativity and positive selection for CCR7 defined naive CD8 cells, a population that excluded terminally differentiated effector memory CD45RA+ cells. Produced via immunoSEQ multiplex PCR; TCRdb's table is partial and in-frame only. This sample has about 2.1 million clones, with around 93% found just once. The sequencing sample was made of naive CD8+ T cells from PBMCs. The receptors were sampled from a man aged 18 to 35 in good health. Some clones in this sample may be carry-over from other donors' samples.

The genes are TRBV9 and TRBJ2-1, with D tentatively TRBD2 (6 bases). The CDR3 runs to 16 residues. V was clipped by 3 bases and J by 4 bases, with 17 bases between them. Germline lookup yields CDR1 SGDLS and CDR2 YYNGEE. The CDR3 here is CASSGSWWEVYNEQFF. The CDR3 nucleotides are TGTGCCAGCAGCGGAAGCTGGTGGGAGGTGTACAATGAGCAGTTCTTC.

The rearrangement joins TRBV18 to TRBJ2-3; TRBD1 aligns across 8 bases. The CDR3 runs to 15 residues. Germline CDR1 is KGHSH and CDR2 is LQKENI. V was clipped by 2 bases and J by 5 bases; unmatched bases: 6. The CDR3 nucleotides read TGTGCCAGCTCACCAGGACAGGGCCGTAAAGATACGCAGTATTTT. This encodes CASSPGQGRKDTQYF.

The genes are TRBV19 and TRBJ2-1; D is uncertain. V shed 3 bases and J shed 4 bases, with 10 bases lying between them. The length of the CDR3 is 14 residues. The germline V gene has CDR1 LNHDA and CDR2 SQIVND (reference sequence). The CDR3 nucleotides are TGTGCCAGTAGTATGCCCTCTTTATACAATGAGCAGTTCTTC. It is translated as CASSMPSLYNEQFF.

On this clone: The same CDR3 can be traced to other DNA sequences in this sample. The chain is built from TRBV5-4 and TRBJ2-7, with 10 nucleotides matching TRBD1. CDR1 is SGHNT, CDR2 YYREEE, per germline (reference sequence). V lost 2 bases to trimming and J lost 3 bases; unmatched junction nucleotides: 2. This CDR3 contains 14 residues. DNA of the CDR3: TGTGCCAGCAGCTTCGGACAGGGGGGCTACGAGCAGTACTTC. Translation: CASSFGQGGYEQYF.

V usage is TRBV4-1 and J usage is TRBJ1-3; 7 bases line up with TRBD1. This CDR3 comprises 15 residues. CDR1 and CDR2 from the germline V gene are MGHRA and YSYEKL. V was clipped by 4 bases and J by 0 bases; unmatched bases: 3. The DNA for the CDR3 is TGCGCCAGCAGCCCGGACAGGTTCTCTGGAAACACCATATATTTT. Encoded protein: CASSPDRFSGNTIYF.

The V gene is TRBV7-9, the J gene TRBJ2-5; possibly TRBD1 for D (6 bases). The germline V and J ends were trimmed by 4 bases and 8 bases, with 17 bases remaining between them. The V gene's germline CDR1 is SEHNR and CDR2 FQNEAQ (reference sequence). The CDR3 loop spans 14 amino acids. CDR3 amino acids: CASSSPGHRATQYF. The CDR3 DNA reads TGTGCCAGCAGCTCCCCCGGACACAGGGCAACCCAGTACTTC.

In nucleotides, the CDR3 is TGCGCCAGCAGTCAATCGGCGGGAATGACAGGTCAAGAGACCCAGTACTTC. Amino acids: CASSQSAGMTGQETQYF. V gene TRBV23-1 combines with J gene TRBJ2-5; tentatively, D is TRBD1 or TRBD2 (6 bases each). TRBV23-1 is assigned to the ORF class and has an uncertain function. The CDR3 loop spans 17 amino acids. V gave up 0 bases and J gave up 2 bases, with 16 bases separating them.

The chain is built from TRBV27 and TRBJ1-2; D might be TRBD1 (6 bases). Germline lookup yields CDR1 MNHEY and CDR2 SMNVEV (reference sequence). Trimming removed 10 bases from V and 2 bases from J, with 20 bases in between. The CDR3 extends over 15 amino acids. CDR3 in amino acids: CAISPGGSINYGYTF. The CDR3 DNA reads TGTGCCATAAGTCCCGGGGGCTCGATCAACTATGGCTACACCTTC.

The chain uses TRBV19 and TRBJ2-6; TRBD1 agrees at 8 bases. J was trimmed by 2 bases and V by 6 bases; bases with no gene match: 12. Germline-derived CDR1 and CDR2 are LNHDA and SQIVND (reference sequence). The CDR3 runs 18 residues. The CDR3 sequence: CASRQRDRSIPGANVLTF. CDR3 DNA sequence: TGTGCCAGTAGACAACGGGACAGGTCAATCCCTGGGGCCAACGTCCTGACTTTC.

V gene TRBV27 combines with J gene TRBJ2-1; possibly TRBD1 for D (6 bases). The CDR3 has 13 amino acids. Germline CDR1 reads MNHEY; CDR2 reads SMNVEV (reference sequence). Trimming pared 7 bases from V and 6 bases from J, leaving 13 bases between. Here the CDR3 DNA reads TGTGCCAGCACTCCTCTAGGGGGCAATGAGCAGTTCTTC. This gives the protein CASTPLGGNEQFF.

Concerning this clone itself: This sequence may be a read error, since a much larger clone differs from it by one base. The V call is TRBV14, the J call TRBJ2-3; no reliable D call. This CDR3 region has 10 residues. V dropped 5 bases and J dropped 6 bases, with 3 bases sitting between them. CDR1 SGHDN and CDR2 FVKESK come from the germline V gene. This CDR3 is CASSGDTQYF. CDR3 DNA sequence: TGTGCCAGCAGCGGGGATACGCAGTATTTT.

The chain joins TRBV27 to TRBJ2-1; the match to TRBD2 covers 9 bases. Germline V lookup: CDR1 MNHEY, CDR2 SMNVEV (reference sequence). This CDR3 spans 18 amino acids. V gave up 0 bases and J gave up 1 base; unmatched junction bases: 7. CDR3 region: CASSLSPGTSRSYNEQFF. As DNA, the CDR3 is TGTGCCAGCAGTTTATCGCCCGGGACTAGCCGATCCTACAATGAGCAGTTCTTC.

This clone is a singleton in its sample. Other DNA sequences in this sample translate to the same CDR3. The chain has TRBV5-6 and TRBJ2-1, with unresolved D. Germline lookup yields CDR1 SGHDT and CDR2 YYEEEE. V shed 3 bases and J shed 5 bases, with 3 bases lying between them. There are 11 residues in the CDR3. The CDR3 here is CASSSNNEQFF. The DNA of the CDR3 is TGTGCCAGCAGCTCGAACAATGAGCAGTTCTTC.

The CDR3 DNA is TGTGCCAGCAGTTTATTCCAGCCGGGACTTAACTTAGGAAGCTCCTACGAGCAGTACTTC. Translated, it gives CASSLFQPGLNLGSSYEQYF. The chain joins TRBV27 to TRBJ2-7; tentatively, D is TRBD2 (6 bases). The ends were cut back, 1 base at V and 0 bases at J, with 25 bases in the middle. Germline V gene lookup returns CDR1 MNHEY and CDR2 SMNVEV (reference sequence). CDR3 length: 20 residues.

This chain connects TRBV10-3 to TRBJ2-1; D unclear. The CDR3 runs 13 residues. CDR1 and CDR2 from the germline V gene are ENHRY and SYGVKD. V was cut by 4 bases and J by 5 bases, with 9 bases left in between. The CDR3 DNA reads TGTGCCATCAGTGTGGGCGTTCACAATGAGCAGTTCTTC. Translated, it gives CAISVGVHNEQFF.

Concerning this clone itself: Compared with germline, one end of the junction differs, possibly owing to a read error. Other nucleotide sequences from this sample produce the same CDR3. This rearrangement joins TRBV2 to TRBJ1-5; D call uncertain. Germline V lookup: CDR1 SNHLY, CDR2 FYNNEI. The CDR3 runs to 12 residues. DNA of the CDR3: TGTGCCAGCAGCGAAGGAGAACAGCCCCAGCATTTT. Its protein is CASSEGEQPQHF.

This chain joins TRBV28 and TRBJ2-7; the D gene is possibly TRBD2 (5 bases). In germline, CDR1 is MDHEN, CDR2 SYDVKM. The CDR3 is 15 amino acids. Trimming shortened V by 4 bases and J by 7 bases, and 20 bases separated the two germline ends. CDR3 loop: CASSSPTTDPWEQYF. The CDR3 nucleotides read TGTGCCAGCAGTTCCCCGACTACCGATCCCTGGGAGCAGTACTTC.

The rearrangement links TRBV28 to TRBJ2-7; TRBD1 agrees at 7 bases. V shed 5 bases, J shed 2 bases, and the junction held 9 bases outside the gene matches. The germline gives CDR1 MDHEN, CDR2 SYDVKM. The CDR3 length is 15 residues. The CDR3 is CASSGTGQPPYEQYF. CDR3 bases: TGTGCCAGCAGTGGGACGGGACAGCCACCCTACGAGCAGTACTTC.

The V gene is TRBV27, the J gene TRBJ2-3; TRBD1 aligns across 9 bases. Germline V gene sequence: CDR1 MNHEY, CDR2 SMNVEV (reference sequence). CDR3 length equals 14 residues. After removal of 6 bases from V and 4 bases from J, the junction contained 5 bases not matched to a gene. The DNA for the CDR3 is TGTGCCAGCAGCCTGGGACAGGGTGCAGATACGCAGTATTTT. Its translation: CASSLGQGADTQYF.

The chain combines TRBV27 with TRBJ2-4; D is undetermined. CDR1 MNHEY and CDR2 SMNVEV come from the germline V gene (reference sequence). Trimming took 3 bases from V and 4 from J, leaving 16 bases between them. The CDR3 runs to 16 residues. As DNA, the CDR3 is TGTGCCAGCAGTTTTATGAGACAACACTATAAAAACATTCAGTACTTC. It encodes CASSFMRQHYKNIQYF.

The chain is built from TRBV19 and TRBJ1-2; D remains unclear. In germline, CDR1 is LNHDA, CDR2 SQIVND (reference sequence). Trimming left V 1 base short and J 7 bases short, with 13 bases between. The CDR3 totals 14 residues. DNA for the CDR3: TGTGCCAGTAGTATAGTTGGCCCGGACGGTGGCTACACCTTC. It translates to CASSIVGPDGGYTF.

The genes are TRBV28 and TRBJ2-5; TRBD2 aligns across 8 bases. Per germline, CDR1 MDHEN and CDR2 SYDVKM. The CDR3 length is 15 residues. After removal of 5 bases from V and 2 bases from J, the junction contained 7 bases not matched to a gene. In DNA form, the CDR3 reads TGTGCCAGCAGTCCGTTAGCGGGAAAACAAGAGACCCAGTACTTC. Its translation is CASSPLAGKQETQYF. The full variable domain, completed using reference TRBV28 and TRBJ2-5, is DVKVTQSSRYLVKRTGEKVFLECVQDMDHENMFWYRQDPGLGLRLIYFSYDVKMKEKGDIPEGYSVSREKKERFSLILESASTNQTSMYLCASSPLAGKQETQYFGPGTRLLVL.

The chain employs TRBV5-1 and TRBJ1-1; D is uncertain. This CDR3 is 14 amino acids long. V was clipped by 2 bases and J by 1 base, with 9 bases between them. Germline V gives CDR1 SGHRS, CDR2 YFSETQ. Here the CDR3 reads CASSLLPGNTEAFF. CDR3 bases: TGCGCCAGCAGCTTATTACCGGGGAACACTGAAGCTTTCTTT.